This TCR beta chain comes out of a study of OX40 agonist ivuxolimab in advanced cancers. Some background on the complete study: Ivuxolimab was an agonistic, fully human IgG2 monoclonal antibody directed against OX40 (CD134), a costimulatory receptor. The dose-escalation cohort was about 83% male with a mean age of about 65 years, ranging from about 20 to 80. Prior anti-PD-1, anti-PD-L1 or anti-CTLA-4 therapy was permitted, and checkpoint inhibitors had been received by less than 45% of dose-escalation patients. The paper covers the monotherapy dose-escalation part of the phase I ivuxolimab trial, which included N ≈ 50 patients. Intravenous ivuxolimab was administered to patients every 2 weeks at six dose levels: 0.01, 0.1, 0.3, 1.5, 3 and 10 mg/kg. Peripheral TCRbeta sequencing was intended to test whether TCR sequence diversity was altered and clonal T-cell expansion was caused by ivuxolimab. Three dose-escalation patients achieved partial responses, one with hepatocellular carcinoma and two with cutaneous melanoma. Of the approximately 50 patients in dose escalation, 19 had hepatocellular carcinoma, some 15 had melanoma, 9 had renal cell carcinoma and 9 had head and neck cancer.

The trial excluded patients who had a history of autoimmune disease or who were on systemic immunosuppression. Peripheral blood for TCR sequencing was collected from all dose cohorts at baseline, on cycle 4 day 1, and on cycle 7 day 1. The samples were drawn from a first-in-human, open-label, multicenter phase I dose-escalation trial of ivuxolimab. Adults with locally advanced or metastatic melanoma, renal cell carcinoma, hepatocellular carcinoma or head and neck squamous cell carcinoma were enrolled in the trial. Before TCR sequencing, CD4+ T cells and CD8+ T cells were sorted from peripheral blood as separate populations. This clone showed up just once. Its target antigen remains unknown. No base quality information exists; no much larger clone differs at one position. The CDR3 runs 17 residues from the cysteine to the phenylalanine. Only CDR3 DNA is held: 51 bases, read in frame from base 1. CDR1 MNHEY and CDR2 SMNVEV were looked up in the germline V gene (reference sequence). Clipping removes 7 bases from V and 5 bases from J, with 15 as the unmatched junction base count.

To sequence the TCRbeta CDR3 region, genomic DNA was isolated from the sorted cells. The immunoSEQ Assay was used for sequencing of TCRbeta CDR3 regions. What TCRdb holds here is the immuneACCESS table cut down to in-frame rearrangements. Part of the clones is not present; checked against another copy, under half of the missing clones reflect an unresolved V gene, and the others are unexplained. This sample gives some 50,000 clones in total; just under 95% of them show up just once. The ten largest clonotypes hold more than 9.5% of the sample. The research as a whole found: On average, CD8+ T cells showed more expanded clones than CD4+ T cells after ivuxolimab. Which antigens the clonally expanded peripheral T cells were specific for was not determined. Low levels of normalized T-cell clonal expansion were also shown by some nonresponding patients. At doses of 0.1 to 3.0 mg/kg, clonal expansion of both CD4+ and CD8+ blood T cells was observed from baseline to week 6. Partial responders in the 0.1-3.0 mg/kg groups had among the lowest normalized peripheral clonal expansion, especially among CD8+ T cells.

The rearranged chain carries TRBV27 and TRBJ2-2, with TRBD2 matching 8 junction bases. The sequences come from CD4+ or CD8+ T cells sorted from blood, collected in a trial of the OX40 agonist ivuxolimab. The receptor was isolated from an adult with an advanced solid tumor such as melanoma, head and neck, liver or kidney cancer. The nucleotide sequence reads TGTGCCAGCACACTTCGGGGGATAGCGGGGTTAACCGGGGAGCTGTTTTTT. Its protein is CASTLRGIAGLTGELFF.